One and the same sample provided the 31 T cell receptor beta chains below, sequenced in a study of blood T cells in healthy people across ages. Combining a sample-barcoded 5' primer with a J-beta primer mix, a second PCR ran for about 6 to 11 cycles. TCRdb reprocessed the 5' RACE reads via MiXCR and lists one record per CDR3 protein. Of fewer than 950,000 distinct CDR3 sequences listed, roughly 50% are singletons. Sequenced input: blood. The receptors come from a man older than 75 in good health.

The CDR3 DNA reads as TGTGCCAGCAGCAGGGGGCCGGGCTATGGCTACACCTTC. Its translation: CASSRGPGYGYTF. The rearrangement links TRBV7-3 to TRBJ1-2, with TRBD1 identical over 7 bases. Germline assignment: CDR1 SGHTA and CDR2 FQGTGA. The CDR3 sequence is 13 residues long. The ends lost 5 bases at V and 4 bases at J; junction bases unmatched: 4.

The chain recombines TRBV3-1 with TRBJ2-1; 13 nucleotides agree with TRBD2. Germline V gives CDR1 LGHDT, CDR2 YNNKEL (reference sequence). The V gene end was trimmed by 4 bases and the J gene end by 8 bases; junction bases not matched to a gene: 11. This CDR3 is 17 amino acids long. CDR3 loop: CASSLWTSGSTKHEQFF. The CDR3 DNA reads as TGTGCCAGCAGCCTTTGGACTAGCGGGAGTACAAAACATGAGCAGTTCTTC.

The V and J genes are TRBV6-2 or TRBV6-3 and TRBJ2-3, with a weak D call TRBD1 (6 bases). V was clipped by 8 bases and J by 1 base, with 16 bases between them. Germline V gives CDR1 MNHEY, CDR2 SVGEGT. There are 15 residues in the CDR3. Written as DNA, the CDR3 is TGTGCCAGCGGCCCTGGGACATCCGGCACAGATACGCAGTATTTT. Its protein product is CASGPGTSGTDTQYF.

This chain joins TRBV9 and TRBJ2-4, with 7 bases that match TRBD2. CDR3 size: 14 residues. Germline CDR1 and CDR2: SGDLS and YYNGEE. V lost 4 bases to trimming and J lost 6 bases; unmatched junction nucleotides: 7. DNA of the CDR3: TGTGCCAGCAGCCCGCGGCCTAGCGGAAACATTCAGTACTTC. The encoded protein is CASSPRPSGNIQYF.

This clonotype has a handful of counts. This chain joins TRBV15 and TRBJ2-5; 7 bases are shared with TRBD2. Germline CDR1 is LNHNV and CDR2 is YYDKDF (reference sequence). Germline trimming cut 8 bases from V and 7 bases from J; bases unmatched to any gene: 13. CDR3 length equals 14 residues. The CDR3 is CATSREGQVGTQYF. CDR3 nucleotide sequence: TGTGCCACCTCGAGGGAGGGCCAAGTTGGGACCCAGTACTTC.

J is TRBJ2-5 and V is TRBV7-6; 12 bases fit TRBD2. The V gene's germline CDR1 is SGHVS and CDR2 FNYEAQ. CDR3 length: 17 residues. Unmatched junction bases numbered 8, after V lost 1 base and J lost 5 bases. The CDR3 reads CASSLGPLAGGQETQYF. Written as DNA, the CDR3 is TGTGCCAGCAGCTTAGGTCCGCTAGCGGGAGGGCAGGAGACCCAGTACTTC.

The chain links TRBV2 to TRBJ1-1, with 9 bases fitting TRBD1. The ends lost 0 bases at V and 5 bases at J; junction bases unmatched: 4. Germline loops: CDR1 SNHLY, CDR2 FYNNEI. CDR3 size: 15 residues. This CDR3 is CASSEAPGQGTEAFF. The CDR3 DNA reads TGTGCCAGCAGTGAAGCCCCGGGACAGGGTACTGAAGCTTTCTTT.

The chain recombines TRBV6-1 with TRBJ1-4; D not resolved. The CDR3 spans 11 residues. The germline CDR1 and CDR2 sequences are MNHNS and SASEGT. The V gene lost 2 bases and the J gene lost 14 bases, with 9 bases spanning the gap. CDR3 protein: CASSEPGRLFF. The CDR3 bases are TGTGCCAGCAGTGAACCAGGACGTCTGTTTTTT.

This chain joins TRBV20-1 and TRBJ2-7; 7 bases line up with TRBD2. The V gene's germline CDR1 is DFQATT and CDR2 SNEGSKA (reference sequence). The length of the CDR3 is 14 residues. With 3 bases clipped from V and 0 bases from J, the junction kept 5 bases outside the gene matches. Here the CDR3 reads CSARGTITSYEQYF. The CDR3, as DNA: TGCAGTGCTAGGGGGACTATTACCTCCTACGAGCAGTACTTC.

This rearrangement joins TRBV9 to TRBJ2-1, with 9 bases aligning to TRBD2. Germline trimming cut 2 bases from V and 8 bases from J; bases unmatched to any gene: 5. Germline loops: CDR1 SGDLS, CDR2 YYNGEE. There are 14 residues in the CDR3. As DNA, the CDR3 is TGTGCCAGCAGCGTCGCTAGCGGGAACTATGAGCAGTTCTTC. It is translated as CASSVASGNYEQFF.

The chain couples TRBV9 to TRBJ2-4, with D possibly being TRBD1 or TRBD2 (5 bases each). The germline V gene encodes CDR1 SGDLS and CDR2 YYNGEE. V dropped 0 bases and J dropped 15 bases, with 10 bases sitting between them. The CDR3 consists of 11 residues. CDR3 residues: CASSVGGERYF. DNA for the CDR3: TGTGCCAGCAGCGTAGGAGGGGAACGGTACTTC.

This clonotype was picked up a small number of times. The CDR3 nucleotides are TGCAGCGTTGTAGCGGACTGGGGCGGATACGCGTATTTT. It codes for CSVVADWGGYAYF. J is TRBJ2-3 and V is TRBV29-1; D is possibly TRBD2 (6 bases). The CDR3 spans 13 residues. The germline CDR1 and CDR2 sequences are SQVTM and ANQGSEA. V shed 4 bases and J shed 14 bases, with 22 bases lying between them.

The chain is built from TRBV2 and TRBJ1-4, with D unresolved. The CDR3 has 11 residues. CDR1 SNHLY and CDR2 FYNNEI come from the germline V gene. The V end lost 9 bases, the J end lost 7 bases, and 9 bases lay between the germline ends. CDR3 protein: CASFLSEKLFF. The DNA for the CDR3 is TGTGCCAGTTTCCTGTCTGAAAAACTGTTTTTT.

This chain connects TRBV5-1 to TRBJ2-5, with 8 positions matching TRBD2. This CDR3 is 15 amino acids long. Germline assignment: CDR1 SGHRS and CDR2 YFSETQ. V lost 5 bases and J lost 11; bases outside the gene matches: 17. The CDR3 loop is CASSGSAGVRAEQYF. Written as DNA, the CDR3 is TGCGCCAGCAGTGGGTCAGCGGGAGTCCGAGCAGAGCAGTACTTC.

The V gene is TRBV20-1, the J gene TRBJ2-7, with TRBD2 as a possible D gene (5 bases). This CDR3 comprises 13 residues. V was shortened by 3 bases and J by 0 bases, with 9 bases between the two germline ends. CDR1 DFQATT and CDR2 SNEGSKA come from the germline V gene (reference sequence). The CDR3 protein is CSASGVSSYEQYF. CDR3 nucleotides: TGCAGTGCTAGCGGGGTGAGCTCCTACGAGCAGTACTTC.

V is TRBV5-1 and J is TRBJ1-2, with D unresolved. The CDR3 is 15 amino acids. Trimming stripped 5 bases from V and 3 bases from J, with 17 bases between. Germline V gives CDR1 SGHRS, CDR2 YFSETQ. The CDR3 DNA follows: TGCGCCAGCAGGCCCGACATGGGTCGGGACTATGGCTACACCTTC. It specifies CASRPDMGRDYGYTF.

CDR3 bases: TGCAGTGCTAGAGATGGGACTAGCAGCCGACCCGAGCAGTTCTTC. Translation: CSARDGTSSRPEQFF. The V gene is TRBV20-1, the J gene TRBJ2-1; TRBD2 matches 9 bases. The CDR3 spans 15 residues. Germline CDR1 DFQATT, CDR2 SNEGSKA (reference sequence). V was pared by 0 bases and J by 10 bases, with 10 bases of the junction left unmatched.

V gene TRBV6-4 combines with J gene TRBJ2-1, with D possibly being TRBD2 (6 bases). There are 15 residues in the CDR3. From germline, CDR1 is MRHNA and CDR2 SNTAGT. The V gene lost 2 bases and the J gene lost 2 bases, with 10 bases spanning the gap. This CDR3 is CASSDEAGPYNEQFF. The CDR3 bases are TGTGCCAGCAGTGACGAGGCGGGACCCTACAATGAGCAGTTCTTC.

CDR3 sequence (DNA): TGTGCCAGCAGGACCCGGGACAGGGGAGGGAATGAGCAGTTCTTC. Translation: CASRTRDRGGNEQFF. The genes are TRBV2 and TRBJ2-1; 10 nucleotides align to TRBD1. The CDR3 has 15 residues. Germline values: CDR1 SNHLY, CDR2 FYNNEI. V dropped 6 bases and J dropped 7; count of bases not matched to a gene: 9.

This clonotype was seen a handful of times. The chain carries TRBV3-1 and TRBJ2-1, with 11 bases lining up with TRBD2. V shed 3 bases and J 8 bases; nucleotides not matched to a gene: 12. CDR3 length equals 17 residues. Germline V gene lookup returns CDR1 LGHDT and CDR2 YNNKEL (reference sequence). The CDR3 nucleotides are TGTGCCAGCAGCCAGCCACCACTAGCGGGAGAGGTGGATGAGCAGTTCTTC. This encodes CASSQPPLAGEVDEQFF.

This clonotype has only one observation. The rearrangement uses TRBV20-1 and TRBJ1-1, with D possibly being TRBD1 (6 bases). Trimming shortened V by 1 base and J by 1 base, and 13 bases separated the two germline ends. The CDR3 length is 15 residues. Germline V gene lookup returns CDR1 DFQATT and CDR2 SNEGSKA (reference sequence). The CDR3 DNA is TGCAGTGCTAGAGTTCCGACAGGAGGGAACACTGAAGCTTTCTTT. Translation gives CSARVPTGGNTEAFF.

J is TRBJ1-1 and V is TRBV5-1; 8 positions match TRBD1. The germline V gene has CDR1 SGHRS and CDR2 YFSETQ. J was trimmed by 6 bases and V by 2 bases; bases with no gene match: 9. The CDR3 contains 15 residues. CDR3 DNA sequence: TGCGCCAGCAGCTTTGGTCCGACAGGGGCATCTGAAGCTTTCTTT. Residues: CASSFGPTGASEAFF.

This clonotype was picked up a small number of times. J is TRBJ1-1 and V is TRBV28; D remains unclear. From germline, CDR1 is MDHEN and CDR2 SYDVKM. Trimming pared 8 bases from V and 5 bases from J, leaving 9 bases between. CDR3 length equals 11 residues. For the CDR3, the DNA is TGTGCCAGCCGCACCGTGACTGAAGCTTTCTTT. It is translated as CASRTVTEAFF.

In its sample, this clonotype was seen once. The V and J genes are TRBV5-1 and TRBJ2-3; D ambiguous. Trimming left V 4 bases short and J 0 bases short, with 9 bases between. The CDR3 loop spans 14 amino acids. Germline V gives CDR1 SGHRS, CDR2 YFSETQ. CDR3 in amino acids: CASSRAQSTDTQYF. The CDR3 DNA is TGCGCCAGCAGCCGTGCTCAAAGCACAGATACGCAGTATTTT.

The chain carries TRBV7-6 and TRBJ2-1; TRBD2 matches 10 bases. From germline, CDR1 is SGHVS and CDR2 FNYEAQ. CDR3 size: 17 residues. Losses at the gene ends were 2 bases for V and 1 base for J; bases not matched to a gene: 5. The CDR3 sequence: CASSLIAGGVSYNEQFF. DNA for the CDR3: TGTGCCAGCAGCTTAATAGCGGGAGGAGTGTCCTACAATGAGCAGTTCTTC.

V is TRBV5-1 and J is TRBJ2-6; no clear D gene. Deletions cut 4 bases from V and 1 base from J, with 9 bases between. Germline V lookup: CDR1 SGHRS, CDR2 YFSETQ. The CDR3 has 15 residues. In DNA, the CDR3 is TGCGCCAGCAGCGGAGCGCCATCTGGGGCCAACGTCCTGACTTTC. This codes for CASSGAPSGANVLTF.

This clonotype was observed a handful of times. This CDR3 reads CASSEYPPGDNTEAFF. Written as DNA, the CDR3 is TGTGCCAGCAGTGAATATCCGCCAGGGGATAACACTGAAGCTTTCTTT. J is TRBJ1-1 and V is TRBV25-1; TRBD1 might be the D (6 bases). V shed 0 bases and J shed 2 bases, with 13 bases lying between them. Germline V gene sequence: CDR1 MGHDK, CDR2 SYGVNS. The CDR3 covers 16 residues.

The chain links TRBV25-1 to TRBJ2-3, with D perhaps TRBD1 (5 bases). Trimming shortened V by 10 bases and J by 14 bases, and 22 bases separated the two germline ends. CDR1 and CDR2 from the germline V gene are MGHDK and SYGVNS. The CDR3 has 12 residues. The DNA of the CDR3 is TGTGCCACCAGCTTAAGGGGCAGATACGCGTATTTT. Translated, it gives CATSLRGRYAYF.

The chain has TRBV5-1 and TRBJ2-1; possibly TRBD2 for D (5 bases). V was cut by 7 bases and J by 9 bases, with 20 bases left in between. CDR3 size: 14 residues. In germline, CDR1 is SGHRS, CDR2 YFSETQ. In DNA, the CDR3 is TGCGCCAGCGGTGAGCGTGGGAGTCAAGGTGAGCAGTTCTTC. Translated, it gives CASGERGSQGEQFF.

Only a few counts were recorded for this clonotype. The chain joins TRBV30 to TRBJ1-2; D not resolved. V lost 2 bases and J lost 7, with 14 bases in between. CDR3 length: 13 amino acids. Germline V CDR1 and CDR2: GTSNPN, SVGIG (reference sequence). The DNA for the CDR3 is TGTGCCTGGAGTAGCCAGATAGGAAGTGGCTACACCTTC. Translated, it gives CAWSSQIGSGYTF.

V and J are TRBV25-1 and TRBJ1-3, with 7 bases lining up with TRBD1. The germline CDR1 and CDR2 sequences are MGHDK and SYGVNS. V shed 5 bases, J shed 9 bases, and the junction held 7 bases outside the gene matches. This CDR3 comprises 13 residues. The CDR3, as DNA: TGTGCCAGCAGTACCGGGACAGCAGGCACCATATATTTT. Encoded protein: CASSTGTAGTIYF.